The 4 T cell receptor beta chains given below trace back to one sample, sequenced in a study of blood T cells in healthy people across ages. The second PCR ran roughly 7 to 12 cycles with a sample-barcoded 5' primer and J-beta primers. TCRdb fed the 5' RACE reads into MiXCR, producing one record per CDR3 protein. The table lists hundreds of thousands of distinct CDR3 sequences, roughly 44% of them singletons, with 15% to 25% in the top ten. Sequencing was carried out using blood. The receptor set was obtained from a man aged 55 to 70 in good health.

This clonotype came up a few times. The V call is TRBV12-3 or TRBV12-4, the J call TRBJ1-5; D ambiguous. The CDR3 runs to 14 residues. V was clipped by 2 bases and J by 3 bases, with 8 bases between them. CDR3 DNA: TGTGCCAGCAGTTTAAGCCCTGACAATCAGCCCCAGCATTTT. It translates to CASSLSPDNQPQHF.

The chain is built from TRBV28 and TRBJ1-4; no clear D gene. Germline V CDR1 and CDR2: MDHEN, SYDVKM. The V end was cut by 3 bases, the J end by 4 bases, with 15 bases between. The CDR3 length is 16 residues. CDR3 residues: CASSFRGGPVNEKLFF. CDR3 coding DNA: TGTGCCAGCAGTTTTCGGGGAGGGCCAGTTAATGAAAAACTGTTTTTT.

This clonotype was observed a few times. J is TRBJ2-7 and V is TRBV6-2 or TRBV6-3, with unresolved D. Per germline, CDR1 MNHEY and CDR2 SVGEGT. The length of the CDR3 is 13 residues. The V and J ends lost 0 bases and 4 bases respectively, with 7 bases between them. The CDR3 region has the DNA TGTGCCAGCAGTTACTCTGGGGAATACGAGCAGTACTTC. Its protein product is CASSYSGEYEQYF.

The chain has TRBV29-1 and TRBJ1-2; no clear D. V was cut by 3 bases and J by 4 bases, with 9 bases left in between. Germline loops: CDR1 SQVTM, CDR2 ANQGSEA. This CDR3 has 12 amino acids. The CDR3 DNA reads as TGCAGCGTTGAGGAACAGTCCTATGGCTACACCTTC. Translated, it gives CSVEEQSYGYTF.